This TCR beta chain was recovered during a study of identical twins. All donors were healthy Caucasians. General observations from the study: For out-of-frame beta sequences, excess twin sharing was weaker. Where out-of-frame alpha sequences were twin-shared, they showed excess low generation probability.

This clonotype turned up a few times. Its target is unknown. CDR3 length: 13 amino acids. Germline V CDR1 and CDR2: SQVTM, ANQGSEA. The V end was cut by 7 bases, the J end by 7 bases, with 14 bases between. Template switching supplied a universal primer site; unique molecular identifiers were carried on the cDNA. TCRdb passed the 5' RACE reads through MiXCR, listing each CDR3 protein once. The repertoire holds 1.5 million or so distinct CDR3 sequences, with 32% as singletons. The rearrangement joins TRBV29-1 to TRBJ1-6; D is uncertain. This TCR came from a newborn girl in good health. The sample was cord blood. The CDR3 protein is CSAGEAQNSPLHF. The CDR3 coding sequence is TGCAGCGCTGGGGAGGCGCAGAATTCACCCCTCCACTTT.